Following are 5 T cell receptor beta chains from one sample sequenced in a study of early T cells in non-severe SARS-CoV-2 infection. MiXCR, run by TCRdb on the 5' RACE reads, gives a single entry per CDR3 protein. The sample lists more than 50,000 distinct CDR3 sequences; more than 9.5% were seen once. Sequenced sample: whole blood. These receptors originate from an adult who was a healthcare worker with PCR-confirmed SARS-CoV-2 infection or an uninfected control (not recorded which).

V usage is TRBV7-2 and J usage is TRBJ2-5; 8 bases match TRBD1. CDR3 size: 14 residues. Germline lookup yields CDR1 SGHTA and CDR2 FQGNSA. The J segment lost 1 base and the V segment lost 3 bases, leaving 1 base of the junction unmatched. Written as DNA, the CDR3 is TGTGCCAGCAGCTTTACAGGGGGCCAAGAGACCCAGTACTTC. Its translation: CASSFTGGQETQYF.

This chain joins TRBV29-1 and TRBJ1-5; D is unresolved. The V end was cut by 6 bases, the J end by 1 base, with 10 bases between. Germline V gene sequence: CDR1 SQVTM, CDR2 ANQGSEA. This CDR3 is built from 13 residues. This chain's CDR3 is CSVHGVSNQPQHF. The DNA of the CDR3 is TGCAGCGTCCATGGGGTGAGCAATCAGCCCCAGCATTTT.

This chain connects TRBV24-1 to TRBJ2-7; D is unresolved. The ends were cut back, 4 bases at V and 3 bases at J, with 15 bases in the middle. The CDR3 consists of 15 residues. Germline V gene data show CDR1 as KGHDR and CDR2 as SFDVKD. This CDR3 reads CATSDPEKGNYEQYF. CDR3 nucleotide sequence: TGTGCCACCAGTGACCCGGAGAAGGGTAACTACGAGCAGTACTTC.

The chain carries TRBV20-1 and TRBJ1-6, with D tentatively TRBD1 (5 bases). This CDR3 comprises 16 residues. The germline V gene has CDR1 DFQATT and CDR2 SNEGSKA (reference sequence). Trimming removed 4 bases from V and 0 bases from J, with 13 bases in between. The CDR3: CSAMPGDSSYNSPLHF. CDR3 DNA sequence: TGCAGTGCTATGCCGGGGGATAGCTCCTATAATTCACCCCTCCACTTT.

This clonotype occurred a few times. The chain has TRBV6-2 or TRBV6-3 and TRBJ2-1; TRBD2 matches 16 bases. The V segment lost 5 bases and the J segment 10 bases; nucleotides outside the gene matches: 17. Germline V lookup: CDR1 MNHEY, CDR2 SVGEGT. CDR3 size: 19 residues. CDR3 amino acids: CASSGRPGLAGGPLGEQFF. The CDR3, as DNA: TGTGCCAGCAGTGGCCGGCCGGGACTAGCGGGAGGGCCTTTGGGGGAGCAGTTCTTC.